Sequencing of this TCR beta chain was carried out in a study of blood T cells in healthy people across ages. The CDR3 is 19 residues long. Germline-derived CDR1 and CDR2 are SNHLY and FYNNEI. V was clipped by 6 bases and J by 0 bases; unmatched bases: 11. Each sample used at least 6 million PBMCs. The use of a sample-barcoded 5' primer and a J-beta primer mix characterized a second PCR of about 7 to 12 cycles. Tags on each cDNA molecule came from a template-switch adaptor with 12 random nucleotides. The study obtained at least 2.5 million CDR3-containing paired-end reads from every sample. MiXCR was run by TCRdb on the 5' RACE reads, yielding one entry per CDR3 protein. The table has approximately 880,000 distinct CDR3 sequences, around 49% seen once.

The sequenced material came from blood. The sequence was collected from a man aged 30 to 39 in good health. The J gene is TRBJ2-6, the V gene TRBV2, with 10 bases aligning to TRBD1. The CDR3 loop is CASSRDRGLGDSGANVLTF. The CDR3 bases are TGTGCCAGCAGCCGGGACAGGGGACTTGGAGACTCTGGGGCCAACGTCCTGACTTTC.